One sample yielded the 4 T cell receptor beta chains listed below, sequenced in a study of T-cell memory formation after mild COVID-19 (dated by TCRdb to the early 2020s). Library creation used 5' RACE. These reads were obtained on an Illumina NovaSeq 6000. TCRdb ran its own pipeline on the public reads, namely fastp trimming at Q25 and MiXCR clone calling, and kept in-frame beta chains. Rows with a matching CDR3 protein are joined into one entry that keeps the most common DNA and genes. The sample table shows under 300,000 distinct CDR3 sequences, and roughly 9.4% are seen once. The top ten clonotypes cover 22% of the sample. The sequencing sample was made of PBMCs or a T cell subset sorted from them (not recorded which). These receptor sequences come from a man between 18 and 29 years old who had mild COVID-19 (a few samples of this study predate the infection). The sample titles of this study are shuffled in the database, so cell type and time point are left out; the donor was told from shared clones.

The rearrangement joins TRBV7-9 to TRBJ2-5; TRBD1 is a possible D gene (5 bases). The germline CDR1 and CDR2 sequences are SEHNR and FQNEAQ (reference sequence). The CDR3 length is 15 residues. The V and J ends lost 1 base and 1 base respectively, with 10 bases between them. CDR3 residues: CASSLGQGSQETQYF. CDR3 bases: TGTGCCAGCAGCTTAGGGCAGGGAAGCCAAGAGACCCAGTACTTC.

The chain uses TRBV20-1 and TRBJ1-2, with D uncertain. The V end lost 1 base, the J end lost 2 bases, and 8 bases lay between the germline ends. CDR1 and CDR2 from the germline V gene are DFQATT and SNEGSKA (reference sequence). The CDR3 length is 13 residues. CDR3 sequence reads: CSARVGINYGYTF. The CDR3 nucleotides read TGCAGTGCTAGAGTGGGGATCAACTATGGCTACACCTTC.

This sequence joins TRBV7-9 and TRBJ1-2; D is unresolved. The CDR3 runs 14 residues. The ends were cut back, 1 base at V and 3 bases at J, with 9 bases in the middle. CDR1 is SEHNR and CDR2 is FQNEAQ in the germline V gene (reference sequence). The chain's CDR3 is CASSLGRGHYGYTF. CDR3 bases: TGTGCCAGCAGCTTAGGCAGAGGACACTATGGCTACACCTTC.

This clonotype was recorded at least ten times. The genes are TRBV12-3 or TRBV12-4 and TRBJ2-3, with a tentative D call TRBD1 (5 bases). The CDR3 loop spans 12 amino acids. V lost 6 bases and J 8 bases, leaving 12 bases between the germline ends. The CDR3 DNA reads as TGTGCCAGCAGGGCAGGGCACGGTACGCAGTATTTT. Protein sequence: CASRAGHGTQYF.